This TCR beta chain was documented in a study of shared clonotypes between healthy human individuals. On this clone: This likely stems from a read error, as it lies one base from a far larger clone. The same CDR3 also results from other DNA sequences found in this sample.

Trimming removed 9 bases from V and 2 bases from J; junction bases left unmatched: 15. The germline V gene encodes CDR1 SGHTA and CDR2 FQGNSA. The CDR3 is 16 amino acids. Ten immunoSEQ deep assay plates held the unsorted PBMC DNA. Method: immunoSEQ multiplex PCR; TCRdb's copy keeps in-frame clones and lacks some. The sample holds roughly 500,000 clones, approximately 85% seen once. The sequenced material came from PBMCs. The chain combines TRBV7-2 with TRBJ2-5, with 7 bases fitting TRBD1. The receptor comes from a middle-aged woman in good health. Some clones in this sample may be carry-over from other donors' samples. The CDR3, as DNA: TGTGCCAGTAGCACCACAGGGGTGGGGCCTCAAGAGACCCAGTACTTC. Protein: CASSTTGVGPQETQYF.